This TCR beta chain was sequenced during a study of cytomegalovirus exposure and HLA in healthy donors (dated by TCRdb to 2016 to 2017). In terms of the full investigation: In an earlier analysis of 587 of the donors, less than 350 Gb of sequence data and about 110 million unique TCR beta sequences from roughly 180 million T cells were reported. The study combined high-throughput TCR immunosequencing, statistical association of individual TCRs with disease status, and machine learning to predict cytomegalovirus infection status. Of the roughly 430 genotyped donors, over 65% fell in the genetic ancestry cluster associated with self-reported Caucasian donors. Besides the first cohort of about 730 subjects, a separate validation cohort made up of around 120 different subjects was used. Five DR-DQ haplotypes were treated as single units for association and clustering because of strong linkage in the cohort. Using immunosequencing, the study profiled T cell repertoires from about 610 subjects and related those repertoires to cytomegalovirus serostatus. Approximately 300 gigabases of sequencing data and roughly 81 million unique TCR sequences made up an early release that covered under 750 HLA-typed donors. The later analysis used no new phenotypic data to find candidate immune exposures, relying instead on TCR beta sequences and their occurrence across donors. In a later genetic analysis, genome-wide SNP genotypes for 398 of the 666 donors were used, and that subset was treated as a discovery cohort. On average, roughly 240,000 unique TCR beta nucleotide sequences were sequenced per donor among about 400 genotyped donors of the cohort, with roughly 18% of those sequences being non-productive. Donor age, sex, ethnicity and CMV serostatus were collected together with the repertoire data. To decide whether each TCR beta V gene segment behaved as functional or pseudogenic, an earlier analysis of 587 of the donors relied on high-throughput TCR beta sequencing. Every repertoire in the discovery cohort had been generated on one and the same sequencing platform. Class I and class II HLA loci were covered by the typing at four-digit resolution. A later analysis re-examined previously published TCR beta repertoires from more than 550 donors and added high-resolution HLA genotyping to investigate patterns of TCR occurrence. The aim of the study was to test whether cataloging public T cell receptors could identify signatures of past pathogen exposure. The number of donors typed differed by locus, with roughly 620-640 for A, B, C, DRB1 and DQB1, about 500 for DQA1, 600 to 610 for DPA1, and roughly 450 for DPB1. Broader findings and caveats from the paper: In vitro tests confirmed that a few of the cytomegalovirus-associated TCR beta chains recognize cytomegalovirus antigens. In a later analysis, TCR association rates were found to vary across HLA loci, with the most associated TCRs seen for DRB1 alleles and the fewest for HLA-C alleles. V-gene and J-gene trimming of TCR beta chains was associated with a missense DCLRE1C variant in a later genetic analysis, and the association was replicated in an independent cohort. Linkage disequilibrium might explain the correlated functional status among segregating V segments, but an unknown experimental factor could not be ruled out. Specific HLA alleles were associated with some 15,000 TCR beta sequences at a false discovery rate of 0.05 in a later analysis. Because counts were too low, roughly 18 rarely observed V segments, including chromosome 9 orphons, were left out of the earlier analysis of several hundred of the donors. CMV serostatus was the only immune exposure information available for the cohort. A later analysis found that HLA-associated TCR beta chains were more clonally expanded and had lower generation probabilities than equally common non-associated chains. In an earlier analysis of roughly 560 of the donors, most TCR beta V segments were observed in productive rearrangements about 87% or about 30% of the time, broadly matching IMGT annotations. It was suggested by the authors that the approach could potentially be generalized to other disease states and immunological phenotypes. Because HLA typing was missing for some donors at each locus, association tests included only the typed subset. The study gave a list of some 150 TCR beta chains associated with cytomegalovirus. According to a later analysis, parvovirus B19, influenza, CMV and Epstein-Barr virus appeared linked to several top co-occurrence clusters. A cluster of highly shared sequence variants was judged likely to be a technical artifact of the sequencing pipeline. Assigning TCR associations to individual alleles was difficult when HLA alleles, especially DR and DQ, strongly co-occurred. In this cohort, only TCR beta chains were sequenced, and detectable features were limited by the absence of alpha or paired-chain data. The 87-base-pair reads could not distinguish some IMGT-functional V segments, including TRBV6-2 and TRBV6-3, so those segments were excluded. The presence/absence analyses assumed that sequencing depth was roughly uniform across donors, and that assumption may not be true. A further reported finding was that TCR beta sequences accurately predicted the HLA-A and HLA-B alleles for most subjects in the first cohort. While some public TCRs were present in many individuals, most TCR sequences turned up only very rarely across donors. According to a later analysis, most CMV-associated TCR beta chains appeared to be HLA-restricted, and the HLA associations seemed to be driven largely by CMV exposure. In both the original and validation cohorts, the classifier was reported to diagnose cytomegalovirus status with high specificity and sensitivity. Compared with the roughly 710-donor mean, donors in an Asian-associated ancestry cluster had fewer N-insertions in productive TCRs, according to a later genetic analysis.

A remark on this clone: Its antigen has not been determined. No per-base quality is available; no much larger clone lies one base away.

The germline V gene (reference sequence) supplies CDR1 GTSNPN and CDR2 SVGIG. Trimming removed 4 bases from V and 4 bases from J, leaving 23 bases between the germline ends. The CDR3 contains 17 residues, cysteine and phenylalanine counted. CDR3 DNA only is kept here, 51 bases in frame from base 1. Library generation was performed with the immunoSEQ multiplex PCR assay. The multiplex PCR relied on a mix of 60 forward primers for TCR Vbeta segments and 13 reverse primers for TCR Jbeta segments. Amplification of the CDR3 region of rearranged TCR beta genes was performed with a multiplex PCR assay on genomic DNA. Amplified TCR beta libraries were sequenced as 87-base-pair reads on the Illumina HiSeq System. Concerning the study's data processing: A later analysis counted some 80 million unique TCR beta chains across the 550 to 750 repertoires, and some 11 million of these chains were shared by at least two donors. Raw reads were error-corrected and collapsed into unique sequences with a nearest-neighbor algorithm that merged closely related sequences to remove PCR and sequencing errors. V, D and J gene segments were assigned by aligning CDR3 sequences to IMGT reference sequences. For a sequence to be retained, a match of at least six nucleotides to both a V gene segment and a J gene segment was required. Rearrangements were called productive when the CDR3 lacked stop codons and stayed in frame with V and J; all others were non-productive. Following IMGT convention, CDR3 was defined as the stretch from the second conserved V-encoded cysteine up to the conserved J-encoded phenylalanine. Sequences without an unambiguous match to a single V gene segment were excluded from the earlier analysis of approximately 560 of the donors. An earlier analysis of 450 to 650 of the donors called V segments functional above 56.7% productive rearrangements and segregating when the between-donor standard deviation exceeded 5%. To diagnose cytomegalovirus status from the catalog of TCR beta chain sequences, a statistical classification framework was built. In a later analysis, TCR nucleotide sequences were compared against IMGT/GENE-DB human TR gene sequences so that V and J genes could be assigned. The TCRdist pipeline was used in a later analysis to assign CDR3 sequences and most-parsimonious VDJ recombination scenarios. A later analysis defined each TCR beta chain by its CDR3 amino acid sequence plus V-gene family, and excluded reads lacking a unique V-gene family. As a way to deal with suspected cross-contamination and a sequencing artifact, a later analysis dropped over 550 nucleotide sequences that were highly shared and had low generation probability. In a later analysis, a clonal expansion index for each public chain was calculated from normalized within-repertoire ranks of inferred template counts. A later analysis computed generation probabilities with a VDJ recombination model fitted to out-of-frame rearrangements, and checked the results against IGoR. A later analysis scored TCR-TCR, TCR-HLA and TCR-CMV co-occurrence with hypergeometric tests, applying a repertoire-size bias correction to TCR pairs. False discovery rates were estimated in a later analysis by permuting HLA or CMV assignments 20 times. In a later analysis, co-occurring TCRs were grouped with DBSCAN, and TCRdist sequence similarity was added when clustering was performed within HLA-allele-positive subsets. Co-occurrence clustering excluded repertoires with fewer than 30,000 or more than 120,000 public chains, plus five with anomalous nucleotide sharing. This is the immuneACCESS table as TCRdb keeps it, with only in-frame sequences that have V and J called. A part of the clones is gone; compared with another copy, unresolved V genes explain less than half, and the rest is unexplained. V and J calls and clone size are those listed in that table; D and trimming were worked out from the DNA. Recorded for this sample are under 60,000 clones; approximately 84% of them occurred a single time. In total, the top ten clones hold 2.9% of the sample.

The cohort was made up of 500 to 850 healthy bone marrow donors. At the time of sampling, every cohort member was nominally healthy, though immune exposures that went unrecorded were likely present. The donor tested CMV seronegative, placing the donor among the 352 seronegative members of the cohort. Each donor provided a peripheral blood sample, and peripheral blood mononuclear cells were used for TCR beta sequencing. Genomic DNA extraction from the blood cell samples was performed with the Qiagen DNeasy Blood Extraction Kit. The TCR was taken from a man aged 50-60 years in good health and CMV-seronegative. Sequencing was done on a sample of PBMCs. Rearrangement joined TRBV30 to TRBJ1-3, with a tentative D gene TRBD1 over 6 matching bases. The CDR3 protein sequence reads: CAWKTGQLTAWGNTIYF. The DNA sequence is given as TGTGCCTGGAAAACCGGACAGTTGACAGCGTGGGGAAACACCATATATTTT.